This entry concerns a single T cell receptor (beta chain). Its antigen is unidentified. J was trimmed by 2 bases and V by 0 bases; bases with no gene match: 4. The germline V gene has CDR1 MNHEY and CDR2 SVGAGI. The CDR3 length is 15 residues. The data were obtained in a study of CD4 T cells in relation to SARS-CoV-2 and coronaviruses. Study as a whole: ViraFEST: approximately 10-day antigen culture of PBMCs, then TCR beta CDR3 sequencing.

CD4+ T cells from unexposed donors were obtained before the COVID-19 pandemic (2011-2018). CD4+ T cells were isolated from the cells after less than 13 days of culture. TCRdb's copy holds only in-frame clones and misses some; the assay was immunoSEQ multiplex PCR. The sample records about 22,000 clones, 60% to 85% being singletons. What was sequenced was CD4+ T cells from PBMCs, cultured in vitro. V and J are TRBV6-5 and TRBJ2-7, with 7 bases aligning to TRBD2. This clonotype was sampled from a human donor in good health. Written as DNA, the CDR3 is TGTGCCAGCAGTTACTCTGCGGGAGCTCCCTACGAGCAGTACTTC. It yields the protein CASSYSAGAPYEQYF.